This TCR beta chain was found in a study of shared clonotypes between healthy human individuals. Using immunoSEQ multiplex PCR, the repertoire was profiled, and TCRdb retains in-frame clones only, with some absent. The sample yields about 680,000 clones, 60% to 75% seen once. The V gene's germline CDR1 is SNHLY and CDR2 FYNNEI. CDR3 size: 13 residues. V shed 6 bases and J 3 bases; nucleotides not matched to a gene: 5. This receptor was obtained from a woman aged 30 to 39 in good health. Sequencing used memory CD4+ T cells sorted from blood. Described subset: CD45RA-negative fraction. The chain employs TRBV2 and TRBJ2-7; 7 nucleotides match TRBD2. The CDR3 region is CASRGDYFYEQYF. CDR3 sequence (DNA): TGTGCCAGCAGGGGGGACTATTTCTACGAGCAGTACTTC.